This T cell receptor (beta chain) was found in a study of T cell responses to AZD1222 COVID-19 vaccine. Study-wide points: It was only a handful of AZD1222 recipients who were seropositive at baseline.

The CDR3 extends over 13 amino acids. Germline CDR1 MNHEY, CDR2 SVGAGI. Trimming pared 8 bases from V and 4 bases from J, leaving 12 bases between. Libraries were prepared by immunoSEQ multiplex PCR; TCRdb keeps only in-frame clonotypes and omits some of them. The repertoire holds around 110,000 clones, with approximately 83% as singletons. As concerns this clone: Its antigen is as yet unknown.

This TCR was recovered from an adult in good health. The source material was peripheral blood, sampled on day 0 of MenACWY control vaccination. The genes are TRBV6-5 and TRBJ1-5; D unresolved. Here the CDR3 reads CASLGRLNQPQHF. The CDR3 nucleotides are TGTGCCAGCCTCGGGAGGCTAAATCAGCCCCAGCATTTT.